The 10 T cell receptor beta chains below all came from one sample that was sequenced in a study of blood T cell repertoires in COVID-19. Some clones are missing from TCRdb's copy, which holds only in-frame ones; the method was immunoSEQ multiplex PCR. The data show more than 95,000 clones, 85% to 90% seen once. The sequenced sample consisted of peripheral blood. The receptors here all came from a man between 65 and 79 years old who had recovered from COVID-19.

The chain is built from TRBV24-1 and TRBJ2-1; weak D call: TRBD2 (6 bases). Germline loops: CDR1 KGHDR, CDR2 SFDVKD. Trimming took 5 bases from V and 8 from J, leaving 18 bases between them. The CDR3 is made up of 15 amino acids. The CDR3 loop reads CATSVQGLLSDEQFF. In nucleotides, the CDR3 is TGTGCCACCAGTGTTCAGGGACTCCTTAGCGATGAGCAGTTCTTC.

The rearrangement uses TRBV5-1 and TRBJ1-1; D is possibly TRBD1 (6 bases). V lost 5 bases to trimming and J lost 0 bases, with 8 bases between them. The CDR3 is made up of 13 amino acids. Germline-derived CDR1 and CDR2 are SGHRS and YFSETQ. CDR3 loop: CASSRQVNTEAFF. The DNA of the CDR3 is TGCGCCAGCAGTCGACAGGTGAACACTGAAGCTTTCTTT.

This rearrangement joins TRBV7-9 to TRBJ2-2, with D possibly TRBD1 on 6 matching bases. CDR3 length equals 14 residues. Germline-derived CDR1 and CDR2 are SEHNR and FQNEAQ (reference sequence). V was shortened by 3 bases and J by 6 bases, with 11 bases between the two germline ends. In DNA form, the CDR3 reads TGTGCCAGCAGCTTCAGACAGGTGGCCGGGGAGCTGTTTTTT. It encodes CASSFRQVAGELFF.

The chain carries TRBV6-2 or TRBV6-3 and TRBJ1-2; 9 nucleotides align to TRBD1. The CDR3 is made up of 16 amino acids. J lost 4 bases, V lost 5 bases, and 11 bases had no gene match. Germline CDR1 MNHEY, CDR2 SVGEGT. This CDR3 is CASSPPFGTGSYGYTF. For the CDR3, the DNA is TGTGCCAGCAGTCCACCCTTCGGGACAGGGAGCTATGGCTACACCTTC.

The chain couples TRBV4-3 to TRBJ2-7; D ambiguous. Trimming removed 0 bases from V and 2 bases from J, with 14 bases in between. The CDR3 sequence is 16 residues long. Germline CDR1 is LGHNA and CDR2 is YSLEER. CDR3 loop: CASSQDFTTRTYEQYF. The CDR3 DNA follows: TGCGCCAGCAGCCAAGATTTTACCACAAGAACCTACGAGCAGTACTTC.

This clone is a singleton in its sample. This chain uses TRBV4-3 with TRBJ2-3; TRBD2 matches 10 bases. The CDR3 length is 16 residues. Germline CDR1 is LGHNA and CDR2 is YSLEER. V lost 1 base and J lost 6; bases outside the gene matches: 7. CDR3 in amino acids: CASSQGLAGVSDTQYF. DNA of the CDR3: TGCGCCAGCAGCCAAGGGCTAGCGGGAGTATCGGATACGCAGTATTTT.

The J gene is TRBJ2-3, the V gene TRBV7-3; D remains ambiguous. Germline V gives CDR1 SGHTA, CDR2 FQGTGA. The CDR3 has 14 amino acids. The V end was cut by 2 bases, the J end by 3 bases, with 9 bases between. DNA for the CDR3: TGTGCCAGCAGCTTATTTTTAGCAACAGATACGCAGTATTTT. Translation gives CASSLFLATDTQYF.

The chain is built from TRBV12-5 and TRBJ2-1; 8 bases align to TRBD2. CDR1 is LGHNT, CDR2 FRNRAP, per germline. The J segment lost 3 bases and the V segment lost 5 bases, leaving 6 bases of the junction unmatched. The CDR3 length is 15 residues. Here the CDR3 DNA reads TGTGCTAGTGGTCCCGGACTAGCCAACTACAATGAGCAGTTCTTC. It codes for CASGPGLANYNEQFF. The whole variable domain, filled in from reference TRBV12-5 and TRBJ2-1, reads DARVTQTPRHKVTEMGQEVTMRCQPILGHNTVFWYRQTMMQGLELLAYFRNRAPLDDSGMPKDRFSAEMPDATLATLKIQPSEPRDSAVYFCASGPGLANYNEQFFGPGTRLTVL.

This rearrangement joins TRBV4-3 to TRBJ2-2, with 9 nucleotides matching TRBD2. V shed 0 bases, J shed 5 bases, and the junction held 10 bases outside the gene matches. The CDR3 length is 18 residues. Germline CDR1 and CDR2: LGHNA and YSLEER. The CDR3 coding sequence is TGCGCCAGCAGCCAAGATCTGGCGCGGGAGGGCCAAACCGGGGAGCTGTTTTTT. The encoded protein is CASSQDLAREGQTGELFF.

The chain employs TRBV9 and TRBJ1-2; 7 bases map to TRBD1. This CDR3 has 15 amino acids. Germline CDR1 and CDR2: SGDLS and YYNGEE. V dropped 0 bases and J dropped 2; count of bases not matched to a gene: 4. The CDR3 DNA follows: TGTGCCAGCAGCGTAGGGGGACAGCTGAACTATGGCTACACCTTC. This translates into CASSVGGQLNYGYTF.